The text below deals with one T cell receptor beta chain. Relative to the germline gene, one junction end is altered; a read error may explain this. This sample is part of a study of molecular identifiers for immune sequencing clone quantification. Bulk TCR library preparation followed previously described methods with listed TCR primers. Each CDR3 protein gets one entry after TCRdb re-called the PCR reads with MiXCR. The sample has about 100,000 distinct CDR3 sequences, less than 35% seen once. CDR1 is SGHVS, CDR2 FQNEAQ, per germline. There are 14 residues in the CDR3. The receptor was derived from a human donor in good health. Some libraries in this study had Jurkat cell RNA spiked in. This chain links TRBV7-8 with TRBJ2-1; D might be TRBD2 (6 bases). Input material: naive CD8+ T cells from blood, with Jurkat cell RNA spiked in. Subset noted: FACS-sorted CD8+CD4-CCR7+CD45RA+ naive T cells. The CDR3 coding sequence is TGTGCCAGCAGCTTTTACTCTAGCGAAGATGAGCAGATCTTC. Translation: CASSFYSSEDEQIF.